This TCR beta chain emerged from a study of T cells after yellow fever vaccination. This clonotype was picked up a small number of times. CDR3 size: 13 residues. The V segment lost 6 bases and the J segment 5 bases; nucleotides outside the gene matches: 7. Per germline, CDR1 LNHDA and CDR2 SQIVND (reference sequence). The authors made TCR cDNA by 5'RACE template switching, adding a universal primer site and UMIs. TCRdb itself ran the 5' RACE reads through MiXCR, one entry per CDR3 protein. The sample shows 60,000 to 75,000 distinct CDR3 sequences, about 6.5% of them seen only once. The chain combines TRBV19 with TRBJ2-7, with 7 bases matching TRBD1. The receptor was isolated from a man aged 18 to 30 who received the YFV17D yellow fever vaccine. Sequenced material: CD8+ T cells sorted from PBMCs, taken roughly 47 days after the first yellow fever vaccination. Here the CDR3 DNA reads TGTGCCAGTAGCGCCACAGGGGCAAACGAGCAGTACTTC. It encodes CASSATGANEQYF.